This entry lists 13 T cell receptor beta chains sequenced from one sample in a study of T-cell reconstitution after alpha-beta-depleted transplantation in children. A library of TCRbeta sequences, prepared with unique molecular identifiers, was generated. TCRdb re-analysed the PCR reads in MiXCR, keeping a single row per CDR3 protein. Of around 380,000 distinct CDR3 sequences detected, approximately 10% appear once; the ten largest clones hold 5% to 6.5%. Sequenced material: PBMCs from the stem cell graft donor, taken from the stem cell graft. These receptors all stem from a human donor who donated a stem cell graft to a child with acute myeloid leukemia.

The CDR3 bases are TGCGCCAGCAGGGGCACAATTTCCAATGAGCAGTTCTTC. Translation: CASRGTISNEQFF. The chain is built from TRBV5-1 and TRBJ2-1; D is unclear. The CDR3 runs 13 residues. The germline V and J ends were trimmed by 5 bases and 6 bases, with 12 bases remaining between them. Germline V gene lookup returns CDR1 SGHRS and CDR2 YFSETQ.

The V and J genes are TRBV30 and TRBJ2-2, with 7 positions matching TRBD1. Germline V CDR1 and CDR2: GTSNPN, SVGIG (reference sequence). This CDR3 is built from 15 residues. Trimming cost V 2 bases and J 1 base; bases outside gene matches: 4. The CDR3 reads CAWSLRDRNTGELFF. CDR3 bases: TGTGCCTGGAGTCTTCGGGACAGGAACACCGGGGAGCTGTTTTTT.

The chain employs TRBV13 and TRBJ1-2; D possibly corresponds to TRBD1 (6 bases). There are 16 residues in the CDR3. CDR1 and CDR2 from the germline V gene are PRHDT and FYEKMQ (reference sequence). V was clipped by 5 bases and J by 4 bases, with 20 bases between them. CDR3 DNA: TGTGCCAGCAGCCAATCCGGGGGGGCCACGGCCTATGGCTACACCTTC. Translating gives CASSQSGGATAYGYTF.

Only a few counts were recorded for this clonotype. CDR3 sequence reads: CATSDSTWQGNEQFF. Here the CDR3 DNA reads TGTGCCACCAGTGATTCAACCTGGCAGGGTAATGAGCAGTTCTTC. The rearrangement uses TRBV24-1 and TRBJ2-1, with D tentatively TRBD1 (5 bases). This CDR3 comprises 15 residues. Between the trimmed V and J ends, which lost 2 bases and 7 bases, there was a span of 14 bases. Looked up from germline, CDR1 is KGHDR and CDR2 is SFDVKD.

The V and J genes are TRBV4-3 and TRBJ1-2, with D perhaps matching TRBD1 (5 bases). Germline CDR1 reads LGHNA; CDR2 reads YSLEER. The CDR3 is 15 amino acids. Trimming removed 5 bases from V and 2 bases from J, with 15 bases in between. The CDR3 bases are TGCGCCAGCAGCGACATCCCCGGGACCAACTATGGCTACACCTTC. Translating it yields CASSDIPGTNYGYTF.

This clonotype was seen many times. This chain uses TRBV6-1 with TRBJ1-1; D gene uncertain. The germline gives CDR1 MNHNS, CDR2 SASEGT. Trimming shortened V by 6 bases and J by 4 bases, and 12 bases separated the two germline ends. The CDR3 runs to 13 residues. CDR3 bases: TGTGCCAGCAGGTTTCGAGCGCGCACTGAAGCTTTCTTT. As protein: CASRFRARTEAFF.

The table lists this clonotype with many counts. The V and J genes are TRBV27 and TRBJ2-3; D ambiguous. The V end lost 0 bases, the J end lost 0 bases, and 1 base lay between the germline ends. The CDR3 covers 13 residues. Germline CDR1 reads MNHEY; CDR2 reads SMNVEV (reference sequence). The CDR3 sequence: CASSLSSTDTQYF. The CDR3, as DNA: TGTGCCAGCAGTTTATCTAGCACAGATACGCAGTATTTT.

CDR3 coding DNA: TGTGCCAGCAGCCCTAGGACTGGGAGGTTGAACACTGAAGCTTTCTTT. Amino acid sequence: CASSPRTGRLNTEAFF. The rearrangement links TRBV11-2 to TRBJ1-1, with D unclear. V lost 5 bases and J lost 0, with 16 bases in between. The CDR3 is made up of 16 amino acids. In germline, CDR1 is SGHAT, CDR2 FQNNGV.

CDR3 sequence reads: CAISEWGGTTGELFF. In DNA, the CDR3 is TGTGCCATCAGTGAGTGGGGGGGCACCACCGGGGAGCTGTTTTTT. J is TRBJ2-2 and V is TRBV10-3; possibly TRBD2 for D (7 bases). The CDR3 sequence is 15 residues long. The germline V and J ends were trimmed by 1 base and 4 bases, with 10 bases remaining between them. Per the germline V gene, CDR1 is ENHRY and CDR2 is SYGVKD.

This clonotype was detected a few times. The V gene is TRBV6-2 or TRBV6-3, the J gene TRBJ2-7; TRBD1 matches at 8 bases. Trimming at V came to 6 bases and at J to 3 bases, leaving 10 bases not matched to a gene. Germline CDR1 is MNHEY and CDR2 is SVGEGT. The CDR3 is 15 amino acids. The CDR3 DNA follows: TGTGCCAGCAGCCCTGACAGGGGTCTTAACTACGAGCAGTACTTC. Amino acid sequence: CASSPDRGLNYEQYF.

This clonotype appeared many times. The chain has TRBV29-1 and TRBJ2-1; D is ambiguous. Germline CDR1 SQVTM, CDR2 ANQGSEA. The CDR3 is 8 amino acids. Deletions cut 4 bases from V and 9 bases from J, with 1 base between. The CDR3, as DNA: TGCAGCGTTGGTGAGCAGTTCTTC. It is translated as CSVGEQFF.

This clonotype was seen more than once but under ten times. The CDR3 here is CASVDGGGTEAFF. The CDR3 DNA sequence: TGTGCCAGCGTAGACGGGGGTGGCACTGAAGCTTTCTTT. The chain joins TRBV6-1 to TRBJ1-1; D perhaps matches TRBD1 (5 bases). Trimming left V 8 bases short and J 4 bases short, with 14 bases between. The CDR3 runs to 13 residues. CDR1 and CDR2 (germline): MNHNS, SASEGT.

Note on this clonotype: Given a much more abundant clone one base away, this may be a read error. V is TRBV7-2 and J is TRBJ2-1; 10 nucleotides match TRBD2. Looked up from germline, CDR1 is SGHTA and CDR2 is FQGNSA. The CDR3 is 15 amino acids. CDR3: CASFSGTSANNEEFF. DNA for the CDR3: TGTGCCAGCTTCTCCGGGACTAGCGCGAACAATGAGGAGTTCTTC.